This entry concerns a single T cell receptor (beta chain). It has no known antigen specificity. Within one base of it there is no much larger clone, and no base qualities were kept. From its cysteine to its phenylalanine, the CDR3 spans 17 amino acids. The read is trimmed to its CDR3 DNA, 51 bases read in frame from base 1. V is pruned by 1 base and J by 6 bases, leaving 10 bases of the junction without a gene match. CDR1 LNHDA and CDR2 SQIVND are derived from the germline V gene (reference sequence). The sample comes from a study of CD8 T cells in Susac syndrome (dated by TCRdb to 2018 to 2020). Study-level background: The study used repertoire sequencing to test whether antigen drove CD8+ T cell activation and differentiation in Susac syndrome.

RNA was extracted using the RNeasy kit, and roughly 0.5 to 1 ug of the RNA was reverse transcribed with random hexamers. The immunoSEQ multiplex PCR assay, which covers 54 Vbeta and 13 Jbeta segments, was used to amplify TCR beta CDR3 regions. To correct PCR amplification bias, a synthetic template baseline was used for both primer optimization and computational correction. Turning to the authors' computational methods: Reads were annotated to V, D and J genes per IMGT and analyzed with immunoSEQ Analyzer, keeping only productive sequences. To calculate clonality, Shannon entropy was normalized by log2 of the number of productive unique sequences and then subtracted from one. For each patient and control, public and private clones were evaluated within the 100 most prevalent clones. A clone was defined as Susac-specific if it was absent from the healthy and MS cohorts, from roughly 1,000 published viral clones and from other ImmuneACCESS disease sequences. TCRdb reworked the public reads: Q25 trimming with fastp, MiXCR clone assembly, productive beta chains retained. Each CDR3 protein gets just one entry, which takes the most common genes and DNA from the rows behind it. The V and J calls shown here were made by TCRdb, not taken from the authors' results. For this sample there are 300,000 to 350,000 distinct CDR3 sequences; roughly 94% appear just once. The ten largest clones add up to roughly 0.059% of the sample.

Beyond this particular receptor, the publication reports: The number of individuals in the TCR sequencing and HLA analysis was acknowledged as relatively small.

Peripheral blood CD8+ and CD4+ T cells from healthy donors, Susac syndrome patients and multiple sclerosis patients were profiled by high-throughput TCR beta sequencing. Multiple sclerosis controls were treatment-naive patients with stable or active relapsing-remitting disease fulfilling revised McDonald criteria. Bulk CD8+ and CD4+ T cells were purified by magnetic negative isolation, while CD8+ TEMRA cells were enriched using FACS. Blood was drawn into EDTA tubes, processed within 24 hours, and PBMCs were isolated by density gradient centrifugation. PBMCs intended for TCR sequencing were frozen in liquid nitrogen and were later thawed in a 37 degrees C water bath. The sorted or isolated CD4+, CD8+ and CD8+ TEMRA cells had a purity of 90% or higher.

Sequenced material: CD4+ T cells from PBMCs. The chain uses TRBV19 and TRBJ2-3; a stretch of 10 junction bases matches TRBD2. The sequence was obtained from a human donor with multiple sclerosis. Here the CDR3 is given as CASSIALTSGTGDTQYF. The DNA sequence reads TGTGCCAGTAGTATAGCCCTAACTAGCGGGACGGGGGATACGCAGTATTTT.